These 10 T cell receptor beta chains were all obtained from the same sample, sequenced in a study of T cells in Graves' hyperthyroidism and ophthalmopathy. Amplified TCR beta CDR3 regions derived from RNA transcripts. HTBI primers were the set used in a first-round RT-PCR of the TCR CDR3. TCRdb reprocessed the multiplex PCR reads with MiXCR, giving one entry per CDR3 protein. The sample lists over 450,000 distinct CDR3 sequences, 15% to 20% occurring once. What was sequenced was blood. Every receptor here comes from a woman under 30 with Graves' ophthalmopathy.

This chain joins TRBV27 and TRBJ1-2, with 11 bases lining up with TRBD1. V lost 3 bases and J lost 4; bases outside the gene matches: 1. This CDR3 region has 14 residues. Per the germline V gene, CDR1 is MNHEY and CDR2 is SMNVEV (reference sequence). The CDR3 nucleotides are TGTGCCAGCAGTTTTGGACAGGGGGCCTATGGCTACACCTTC. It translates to CASSFGQGAYGYTF.

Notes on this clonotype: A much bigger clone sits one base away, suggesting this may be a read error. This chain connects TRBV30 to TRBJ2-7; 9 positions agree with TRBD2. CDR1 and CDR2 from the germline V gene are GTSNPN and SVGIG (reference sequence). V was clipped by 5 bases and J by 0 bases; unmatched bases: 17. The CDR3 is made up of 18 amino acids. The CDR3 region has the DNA TGTGCCTGGGGCCCCCGGGGGCGGGGGGGCGCTTACTCCTACGAGCAGTACTTC. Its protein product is CAWGPRGRGGAYSYEQYF.

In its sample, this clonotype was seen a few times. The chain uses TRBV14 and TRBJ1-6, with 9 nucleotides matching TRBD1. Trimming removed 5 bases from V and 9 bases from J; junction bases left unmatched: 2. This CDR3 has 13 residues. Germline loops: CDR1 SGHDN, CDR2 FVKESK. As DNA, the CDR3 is TGTGCCAGCAGCTGGGACAGGGCTTCACCCCTCCACTTT. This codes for CASSWDRASPLHF. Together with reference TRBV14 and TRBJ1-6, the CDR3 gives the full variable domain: EAGVTQFPSHSVIEKGQTVTLRCDPISGHDNLYWYRRVMGKEIKFLLHFVKESKQDESGMPNNRFLAERTGGTYSTLKVQPAELEDSGVYFCASSWDRASPLHFGNGTRLTVT.

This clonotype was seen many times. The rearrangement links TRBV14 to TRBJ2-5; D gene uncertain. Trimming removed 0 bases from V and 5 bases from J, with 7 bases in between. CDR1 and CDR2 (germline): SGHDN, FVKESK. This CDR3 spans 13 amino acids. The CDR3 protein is CASSQDLGETQYF. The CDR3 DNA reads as TGTGCCAGCAGCCAAGATCTGGGGGAGACCCAGTACTTC.

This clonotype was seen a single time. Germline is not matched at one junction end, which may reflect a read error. CDR3 in DNA: TGTGCCGGCAGCTTAGTGGGGGATAGCAATCAGCCCCAGCATTTT. This translates into CAGSLVGDSNQPQHF. The chain couples TRBV7-3 to TRBJ1-5; D is possibly TRBD1 (5 bases). The CDR3 has 15 amino acids. The V gene's germline CDR1 is SGHTA and CDR2 FQGTGA.

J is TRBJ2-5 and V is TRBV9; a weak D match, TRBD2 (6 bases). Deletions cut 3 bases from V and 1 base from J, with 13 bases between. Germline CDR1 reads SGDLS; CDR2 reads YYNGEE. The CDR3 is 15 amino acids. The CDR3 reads CASSEAGQIQETQYF. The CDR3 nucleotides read TGTGCCAGCAGCGAGGCGGGGCAAATCCAAGAGACCCAGTACTTC.

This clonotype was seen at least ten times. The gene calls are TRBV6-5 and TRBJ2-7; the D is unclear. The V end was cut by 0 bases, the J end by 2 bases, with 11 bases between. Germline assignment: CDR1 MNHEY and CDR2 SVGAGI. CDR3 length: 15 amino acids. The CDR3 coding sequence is TGTGCCAGCAGTTACTCGAAGTCTGGTACCTACGAGCAGTACTTC. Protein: CASSYSKSGTYEQYF.

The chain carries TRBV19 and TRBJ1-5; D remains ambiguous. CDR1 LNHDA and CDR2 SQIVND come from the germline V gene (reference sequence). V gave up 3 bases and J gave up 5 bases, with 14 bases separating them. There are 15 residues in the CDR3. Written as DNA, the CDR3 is TGTGCCAGTAGTATTCTTTCGGGGTGGGATCAGCCCCAGCATTTT. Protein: CASSILSGWDQPQHF.

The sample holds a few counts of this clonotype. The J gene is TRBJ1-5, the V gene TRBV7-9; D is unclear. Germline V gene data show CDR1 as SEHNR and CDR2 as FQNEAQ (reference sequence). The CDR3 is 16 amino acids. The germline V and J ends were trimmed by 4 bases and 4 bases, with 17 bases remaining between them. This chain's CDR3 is CASSSSQYGENQPQHF. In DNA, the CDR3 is TGTGCCAGCAGCTCCAGCCAATACGGGGAGAATCAGCCCCAGCATTTT.

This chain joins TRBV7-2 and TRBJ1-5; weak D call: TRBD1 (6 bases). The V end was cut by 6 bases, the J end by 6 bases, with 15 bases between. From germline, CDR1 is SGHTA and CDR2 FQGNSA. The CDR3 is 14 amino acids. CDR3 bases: TGTGCCAGCAGACCCACAGGGCCCGGTCAGCCCCAGCATTTT. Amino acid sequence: CASRPTGPGQPQHF.